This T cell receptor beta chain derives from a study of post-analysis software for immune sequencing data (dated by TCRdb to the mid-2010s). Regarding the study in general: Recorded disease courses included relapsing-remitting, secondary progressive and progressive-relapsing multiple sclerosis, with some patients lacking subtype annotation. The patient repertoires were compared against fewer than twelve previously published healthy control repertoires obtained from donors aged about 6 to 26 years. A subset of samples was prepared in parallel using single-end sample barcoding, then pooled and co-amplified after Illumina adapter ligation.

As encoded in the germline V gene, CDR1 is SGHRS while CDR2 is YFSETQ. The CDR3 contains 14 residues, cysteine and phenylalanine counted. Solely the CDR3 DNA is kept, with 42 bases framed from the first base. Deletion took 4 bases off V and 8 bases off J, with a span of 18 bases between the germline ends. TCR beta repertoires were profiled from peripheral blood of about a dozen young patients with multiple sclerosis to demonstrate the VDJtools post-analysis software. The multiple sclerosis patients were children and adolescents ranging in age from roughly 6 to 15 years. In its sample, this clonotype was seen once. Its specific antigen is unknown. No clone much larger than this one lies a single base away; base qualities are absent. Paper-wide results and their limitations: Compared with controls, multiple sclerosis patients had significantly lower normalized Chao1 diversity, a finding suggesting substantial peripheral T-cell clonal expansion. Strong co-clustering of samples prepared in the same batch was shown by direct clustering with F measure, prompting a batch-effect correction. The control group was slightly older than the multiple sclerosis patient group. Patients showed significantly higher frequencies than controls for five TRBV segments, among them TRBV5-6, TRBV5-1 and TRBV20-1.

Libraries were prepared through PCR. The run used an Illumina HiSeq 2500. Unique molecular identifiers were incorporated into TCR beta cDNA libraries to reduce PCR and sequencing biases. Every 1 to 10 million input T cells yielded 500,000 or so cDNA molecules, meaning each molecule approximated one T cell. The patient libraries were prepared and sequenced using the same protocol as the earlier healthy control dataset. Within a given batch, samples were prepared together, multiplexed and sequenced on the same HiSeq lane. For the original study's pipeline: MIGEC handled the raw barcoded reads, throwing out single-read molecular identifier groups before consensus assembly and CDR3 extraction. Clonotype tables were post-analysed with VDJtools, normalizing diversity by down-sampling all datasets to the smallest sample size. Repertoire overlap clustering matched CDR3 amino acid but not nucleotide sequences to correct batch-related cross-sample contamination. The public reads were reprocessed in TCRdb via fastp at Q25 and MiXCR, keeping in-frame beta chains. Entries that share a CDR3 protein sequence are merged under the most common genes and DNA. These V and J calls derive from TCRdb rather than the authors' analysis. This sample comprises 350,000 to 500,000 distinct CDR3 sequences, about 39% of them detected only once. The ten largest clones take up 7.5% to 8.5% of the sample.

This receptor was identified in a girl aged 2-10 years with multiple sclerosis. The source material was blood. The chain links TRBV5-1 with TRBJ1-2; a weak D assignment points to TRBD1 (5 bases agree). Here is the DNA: TGCGCCAGCAGCCTATCCACAGGCCCGTTCGGCTACACCTTC. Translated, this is CASSLSTGPFGYTF. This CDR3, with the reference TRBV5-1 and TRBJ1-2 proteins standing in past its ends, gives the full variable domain KAGVTQTPRYLIKTRGQQVTLSCSPISGHRSVSWYQQTPGQGLQFLFEYFSETQRNKGNFPGRFSGRQFSNSRSEMNVSTLELGDSALYLCASSLSTGPFGYTFGSGTRLTVV.